The 25 T cell receptor beta chains presented below share a single source sample, sequenced in a study of regulatory T cells in long-lasting Graves disease. The time point is: newly diagnosed GD, antithyroid drugs for less than 3 months. RNA isolated from PBMCs was used to make the TCR library. Assembly of TCR beta libraries relied on iRepertoire HTBI primers together with Arm-PCR of CDR3 regions. TCRdb ran MiXCR on the multiplex PCR reads and lists one entry per CDR3 protein. The sample shows around 500,000 distinct CDR3 sequences, about 13% of them seen only once. These data are also associated with another study on T cells in Graves' hyperthyroidism and ophthalmopathy.

The sequenced sample was peripheral blood mononuclear cells (PBMCs), obtained at new diagnosis, from a patient treated with antithyroid drugs. The receptors come from a man aged 25 to 40 with Graves disease.

This clonotype was picked up many times. V usage is TRBV20-1 and J usage is TRBJ2-3; 11 nucleotides align to TRBD2. CDR3 length: 16 amino acids. CDR1 and CDR2 from the germline V gene are DFQATT and SNEGSKA (reference sequence). V shed 5 bases, J shed 5 bases, and the junction held 12 bases outside the gene matches. The CDR3 protein is CSAPTQTSGIGDTQYF. The CDR3 nucleotides are TGCAGTGCTCCAACCCAGACTAGCGGGATAGGAGATACGCAGTATTTT.

This clonotype was seen at least ten times. The rearrangement links TRBV29-1 to TRBJ1-1; the D is unclear. The CDR3 totals 12 residues. Trimming left V 5 bases short and J 1 base short, with 8 bases between. CDR1 and CDR2 (germline): SQVTM, ANQGSEA. The CDR3 reads CSVIQANTEAFF. For the CDR3, the DNA is TGCAGCGTTATTCAGGCGAACACTGAAGCTTTCTTT.

This clonotype showed up many times. The chain combines TRBV28 with TRBJ1-3; D is unclear. With 4 bases removed from V and 0 bases from J, the gap between germline ends came to 7 bases. The CDR3 spans 14 residues. Germline V gene lookup returns CDR1 MDHEN and CDR2 SYDVKM. The CDR3 region is CASSSYGSGNTIYF. The CDR3 region has the DNA TGTGCCAGCAGTTCTTACGGCTCTGGAAACACCATATATTTT.

Concerning this clonotype: This likely traces to a read error, being one base from a far larger clone. The chain combines TRBV5-1 with TRBJ2-1; D may be TRBD1 (5 bases). Germline V gene lookup returns CDR1 SGHRS and CDR2 YFSETQ. This CDR3 comprises 15 residues. The CDR3 DNA reads TGTGCCAGCAGCTTAGCAGTAGGGGCGCACAATGAGCAGTTCTTC. It encodes CASSLAVGAHNEQFF.

This clonotype was found many times. This rearrangement joins TRBV6-1 to TRBJ1-1, with 8 bases that match TRBD1. Germline CDR1 and CDR2: MNHNS and SASEGT. The junction had 9 bases not matched to a gene; V was cut back by 1 base and J by 5 bases. The CDR3 contains 16 residues. The DNA for the CDR3 is TGTGCCAGCAGTGAAGGCCCCCAGGGGGCGCGAACTGAAGCTTTCTTT. This translates into CASSEGPQGARTEAFF.

The chain carries TRBV5-5 and TRBJ1-1; no definite D call. The germline V and J ends were trimmed by 3 bases and 1 base, with 10 bases remaining between them. The CDR3 length is 14 residues. Germline CDR1 SGHKS, CDR2 YYEKEE (reference sequence). DNA of the CDR3: TGTGCCAGCAGCTCCCGACACTCGAACACTGAAGCTTTCTTT. This sequence encodes CASSSRHSNTEAFF.

This clonotype was seen only once. One end of the junction fails to match germline, which may point to a read error. The V call is TRBV18, the J call TRBJ2-5; D is uncertain. The J call may be wrong; the DNA end is better matched by TRBJ2-1. CDR1 is KGHSH and CDR2 is LQKENI in the germline V gene. The length of the CDR3 is 15 residues. The CDR3 sequence is CAISPQSGSNYEQFF. CDR3 DNA sequence: TGTGCCATCTCACCTCAGTCTGGCAGCAATTATGAGCAGTTCTTC.

Ten or more counts support this clonotype. The chain has TRBV29-1 and TRBJ2-5; 12 bases match TRBD2. V lost 7 bases, J lost 6 bases, and 6 bases stayed unmatched. This CDR3 has 13 residues. Germline V gives CDR1 SQVTM, CDR2 ANQGSEA. For the CDR3, the DNA is TGCAGCGAGCAGACTAGCGGGAGAAAGACCCAGTACTTC. Protein sequence: CSEQTSGRKTQYF.

The sample holds a few counts of this clonotype. The rearrangement joins TRBV27 to TRBJ2-1, with 12 bases identical to TRBD2. The CDR3 is 18 amino acids. Germline V gene lookup returns CDR1 MNHEY and CDR2 SMNVEV (reference sequence). Unmatched junction bases numbered 18, after V lost 7 bases and J lost 8 bases. CDR3 loop: CASTQEVTSGRLADEQFF. CDR3 nucleotides: TGTGCCAGCACCCAGGAGGTTACTAGCGGGAGGTTGGCGGATGAGCAGTTCTTC.

This clonotype was recorded a few times. V is TRBV5-8 and J is TRBJ1-2; D may be TRBD1 (6 bases). Deletions cut 4 bases from V and 0 bases from J, with 19 bases between. This CDR3 region has 17 residues. The germline gives CDR1 SGHTS, CDR2 YDEGEE. The CDR3 DNA follows: TGTGCCAGCAGCGATCCCAGGGGACCCTACCCTAACTATGGCTACACCTTC. It translates to CASSDPRGPYPNYGYTF.

The chain employs TRBV29-1 and TRBJ2-1; D not resolved. The CDR3 sequence is 13 residues long. Trimming left V 4 bases short and J 3 bases short, with 10 bases between. Looked up from germline, CDR1 is SQVTM and CDR2 is ANQGSEA. The CDR3 sequence is CSVGSRSYNEQFF. Here the CDR3 DNA reads TGCAGCGTTGGAAGTAGAAGCTACAATGAGCAGTTCTTC.

The CDR3 DNA reads TGTGCCAGCAGCTTATCGGCAGACCCGTGGGGAACTGAAGCTTTCTTT. This gives the protein CASSLSADPWGTEAFF. This chain connects TRBV5-6 to TRBJ1-1, with D unclear. This CDR3 comprises 16 residues. V was trimmed by 2 bases and J by 5 bases, leaving 19 bases between them. Germline lookup yields CDR1 SGHDT and CDR2 YYEEEE.

In this sample, this clonotype turned up a few times. The V call is TRBV20-1, the J call TRBJ2-3, with 8 bases lining up with TRBD1. Looked up from germline, CDR1 is DFQATT and CDR2 is SNEGSKA (reference sequence). The J segment lost 4 bases and the V segment lost 7 bases, leaving 4 bases of the junction unmatched. This CDR3 has 12 amino acids. The CDR3 bases are TGCAGTGGGACAGGGTCCCCAGATACGCAGTATTTT. Encoded protein: CSGTGSPDTQYF.

This clonotype was counted between two and nine times. This may be a read error: a much more frequent sequence differs by one nucleotide. CDR3 sequence: CASMGLAGYNEQSF. The CDR3 region has the DNA TGTGCCAGCATGGGATTAGCGGGATACAATGAGCAGTCCTTC. The V gene is TRBV12-3 or TRBV12-4, the J gene TRBJ2-1; TRBD2 aligns across 8 bases. The CDR3 runs to 14 residues.

This clonotype has at least ten counts. The V and J genes are TRBV7-9 and TRBJ1-3; D is unresolved. The V gene lost 7 bases and the J gene lost 4 bases, with 11 bases spanning the gap. The V gene's germline CDR1 is SEHNR and CDR2 FQNEAQ (reference sequence). The CDR3 runs 13 residues. The CDR3: CASNESGGNTIYF. The CDR3 DNA is TGTGCCAGCAACGAGTCCGGCGGAAACACCATATATTTT.

This clonotype appeared a few times. J is TRBJ2-1 and V is TRBV27, with D unresolved. Germline V gene sequence: CDR1 MNHEY, CDR2 SMNVEV (reference sequence). The CDR3 consists of 16 residues. The V gene lost 3 bases and the J gene lost 8 bases, with 20 bases spanning the gap. DNA of the CDR3: TGTGCCAGCAGTTTCAGATTTGGCGGCCTCCGGGATGAGCAGTTCTTC. As protein: CASSFRFGGLRDEQFF.

The table lists this clonotype with a few counts. The gene calls are TRBV18 and TRBJ1-5, with TRBD1 matching over 9 bases. The ends lost 5 bases at V and 0 bases at J; junction bases unmatched: 14. Germline V gives CDR1 KGHSH, CDR2 LQKENI. CDR3 length: 19 residues. CDR3 coding DNA: TGTGCCAGCTCAGATAAACAGGGGGCGTACCGCTTTAGCAATCAGCCCCAGCATTTT. Translation: CASSDKQGAYRFSNQPQHF.

This clonotype was detected only a few times. The chain is built from TRBV20-1 and TRBJ2-1, with 9 bases fitting TRBD1. V gave up 4 bases and J gave up 6 bases; unmatched junction bases: 4. There are 13 residues in the CDR3. CDR1 is DFQATT, CDR2 SNEGSKA, per germline (reference sequence). DNA for the CDR3: TGCAGTGCTACCGGGACAGGGACCAATGAGCAGTTCTTC. It specifies CSATGTGTNEQFF.

This clonotype occurred a few times. V is TRBV9 and J is TRBJ2-3; unclear D gene. The CDR3 contains 14 residues. CDR1 and CDR2 from the germline V gene are SGDLS and YYNGEE. With 0 bases removed from V and 4 bases from J, the gap between germline ends came to 9 bases. CDR3 loop: CASSVDQFADTQYF. Written as DNA, the CDR3 is TGTGCCAGCAGCGTAGATCAGTTTGCAGATACGCAGTATTTT.

The genes are TRBV9 and TRBJ1-2; D unclear. The V gene's germline CDR1 is SGDLS and CDR2 YYNGEE. The V end was cut by 4 bases, the J end by 1 base, with 14 bases between. The CDR3 is 15 amino acids. In DNA form, the CDR3 reads TGTGCCAGCAGCAAGAAGACGAATTTTAACTATGGCTACACCTTC. Protein product: CASSKKTNFNYGYTF.

The rearrangement links TRBV7-2 to TRBJ2-4, with TRBD1 matching 8 bases. The germline V gene encodes CDR1 SGHTA and CDR2 FQGNSA. V dropped 6 bases and J dropped 4; count of bases not matched to a gene: 8. CDR3 length equals 15 residues. The DNA of the CDR3 is TGTGCCAGCAGTGCACAGGGGGGCTTAAAAAACATTCAGTACTTC. As protein: CASSAQGGLKNIQYF. The full variable domain, in which reference TRBV7-2 and TRBJ2-4 provide the parts outside the CDR3, is GAGVSQSPSNKVTEKGKDVELRCDPISGHTALYWYRQSLGQGLEFLIYFQGNSAPDKSGLPSDRFSAERTGGSVSTLTIQRTQQEDSAVYLCASSAQGGLKNIQYFGAGTRLSVL.

The table lists this clonotype with a few counts. DNA for the CDR3: TGTGCCAGCACCCTACTGGCGGCCGGGGAGCTGTTTTTT. This codes for CASTLLAAGELFF. The genes are TRBV12-3 or TRBV12-4 and TRBJ2-2, with no clear D. The CDR3 extends over 13 amino acids. Trimming pared 7 bases from V and 6 bases from J, leaving 12 bases between.

In its sample, this clonotype was seen a few times. The chain uses TRBV20-1 and TRBJ1-6; D is perhaps TRBD1 (5 bases). V was pared by 0 bases and J by 10 bases, with 16 bases between. The length of the CDR3 is 15 residues. Germline lookup yields CDR1 DFQATT and CDR2 SNEGSKA (reference sequence). The CDR3 nucleotides read TGCAGTGCTAGAGAACGTGGACATGTCAGGTCACCCCTCCACTTT. Translation: CSARERGHVRSPLHF.

Concerning this clonotype: A much larger clonotype is one base distant, so this may be a read error. This rearrangement joins TRBV29-1 to TRBJ1-2; possibly TRBD1 for D (6 bases). Trimming shortened V by 7 bases and J by 3 bases, and 15 bases separated the two germline ends. The CDR3 spans 13 residues. Germline V gene sequence: CDR1 SQVTM, CDR2 ANQGSEA. The DNA for the CDR3 is TGCAGCGCCCAACAGGGTCTGGACTATGGCTACACCTTC. Translation gives CSAQQGLDYGYTF.

The table lists this clonotype with many counts. The chain links TRBV18 to TRBJ2-5; D is possibly TRBD1 (6 bases). Between the trimmed V and J ends, which lost 0 bases and 1 base, there was a span of 9 bases. The CDR3 contains 15 residues. CDR1 is KGHSH, CDR2 LQKENI, per germline. The CDR3 coding sequence is TGTGCCAGCTCACCACCCCGGGACACCCAAGAGACCCAGTACTTC. Amino acids: CASSPPRDTQETQYF.